The T cell receptor beta chain described here comes from a study of technical replicates of blood from a few donors. The protocol was immunoSEQ multiplex PCR, while the TCRdb copy is restricted to in-frame clones and leaves out a portion. The table lists roughly 72,000 clones, approximately 96% of them singletons. Germline V CDR1 and CDR2: MNHNS, SASEGT. The CDR3 is made up of 13 amino acids. The V end lost 7 bases, the J end lost 0 bases, and 9 bases lay between the germline ends. This chain uses TRBV6-1 with TRBJ1-1; D may be TRBD1 (5 bases). This sequence was found in a human donor in good health. Sequenced input: T cells isolated from PBMCs. The DNA for the CDR3 is TGTGCCAGCACTGCCAGGGTGAACACTGAAGCTTTCTTT. Protein: CASTARVNTEAFF.